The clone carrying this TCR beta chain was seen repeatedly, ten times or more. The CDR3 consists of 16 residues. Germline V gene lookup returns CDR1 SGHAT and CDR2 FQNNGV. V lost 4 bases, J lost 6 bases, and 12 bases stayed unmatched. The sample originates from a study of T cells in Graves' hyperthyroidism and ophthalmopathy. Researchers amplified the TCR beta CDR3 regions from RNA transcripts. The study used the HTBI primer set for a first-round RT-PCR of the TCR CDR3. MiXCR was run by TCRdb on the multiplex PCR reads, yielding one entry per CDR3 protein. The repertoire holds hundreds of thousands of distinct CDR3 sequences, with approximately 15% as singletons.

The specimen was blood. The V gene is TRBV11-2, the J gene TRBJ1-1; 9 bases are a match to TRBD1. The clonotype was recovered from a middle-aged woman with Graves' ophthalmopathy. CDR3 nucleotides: TGTGCCAGCAGCTCCGGCTTCGGACAGGGGACGGCTGAAGCTTTCTTT. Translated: CASSSGFGQGTAEAFF.